The 32 T cell receptor beta chains reported below all come from one sample, sequenced in a study of CD8 T cells in ankylosing spondylitis. General observations from the study: Seven to nine highly homologous variants formed a TCR beta motif that appeared characteristic of ankylosing spondylitis blood.

Antigen specificity for these receptors is unknown. TCRdb re-derived calls from the 5' RACE reads in MiXCR, one entry per CDR3 protein. This sample has about 700,000 distinct CDR3 sequences; about 20% occur once, and the top ten carry around a fifth. The sample consisted of blood, either unsorted or a sorted T cell fraction (not recorded which). These receptors were obtained from a male donor with ankylosing spondylitis.

The table lists this clonotype with a few counts. This chain uses TRBV6-1 with TRBJ1-1; D remains ambiguous. From germline, CDR1 is MNHNS and CDR2 SASEGT. The V and J ends lost 2 bases and 7 bases respectively, with 5 bases between them. This CDR3 has 11 residues. CDR3 in DNA: TGTGCCAGCAGTGAACTGGGTGAAGCTTTCTTT. Its translation: CASSELGEAFF.

This clonotype was detected only a few times. The chain is built from TRBV20-1 and TRBJ2-3; a possible D gene is TRBD2 (6 bases). The germline V gene encodes CDR1 DFQATT and CDR2 SNEGSKA (reference sequence). This CDR3 is built from 16 residues. The V and J ends lost 2 bases and 2 bases respectively, with 17 bases between them. CDR3 sequence (DNA): TGCAGTGCTAGACGGGTAGCGGTTACAACCACAGATACGCAGTATTTT. Its protein product is CSARRVAVTTTDTQYF.

This clonotype was picked up a small number of times. V usage is TRBV4-1 and J usage is TRBJ2-2; D unresolved. This CDR3 spans 18 amino acids. Germline CDR1 and CDR2: MGHRA and YSYEKL. Trimming removed 3 bases at V and 3 bases at J, with 20 bases between. CDR3 sequence reads: CASSHQPDRGSYTGELFF. The CDR3 DNA reads TGCGCCAGCAGCCACCAACCCGATCGTGGCTCCTACACCGGGGAGCTGTTTTTT.

The CDR3 here is CASSLTGLAWTGELFF. In nucleotides, the CDR3 is TGCGCCAGCAGCTTGACAGGACTAGCGTGGACCGGGGAGCTGTTTTTT. The V and J genes are TRBV5-1 and TRBJ2-2, with TRBD2 matching over 9 bases. Germline-derived CDR1 and CDR2 are SGHRS and YFSETQ. Trimming removed 1 base from V and 5 bases from J; junction bases left unmatched: 6. This CDR3 is 16 amino acids long.

V gene TRBV20-1 combines with J gene TRBJ2-7, with D possibly called TRBD1 or TRBD2 (6 bases each). This CDR3 is built from 14 residues. V shed 0 bases and J shed 6 bases, with 15 bases lying between them. The germline V gene encodes CDR1 DFQATT and CDR2 SNEGSKA (reference sequence). The CDR3 DNA follows: TGCAGTGCTAGAGATCTATGGGGGGCAGGCGAGCAGTACTTC. It specifies CSARDLWGAGEQYF.

This clonotype was seen a handful of times. CDR3 in amino acids: CASSSGLAGATSTDTQYF. The CDR3 nucleotides are TGTGCCAGCAGCTCCGGACTAGCGGGGGCCACAAGCACAGATACGCAGTATTTT. The chain recombines TRBV7-6 with TRBJ2-3; 13 positions match TRBD2. J gave up 0 bases and V 4 bases, and 7 bases lay outside the gene matches. The V gene's germline CDR1 is SGHVS and CDR2 FNYEAQ. CDR3 length: 18 amino acids.

This clonotype turned up a few times. The chain has TRBV6-2 or TRBV6-3 and TRBJ2-7, with 12 positions matching TRBD2. The CDR3 is 15 residues long. Germline V CDR1 and CDR2: MNHEY, SVGEGT. V gave up 6 bases and J gave up 1 base; unmatched junction bases: 4. DNA of the CDR3: TGTGCCAGCAGGAGGACTAGCGGGGAGTCCTACGAGCAGTACTTC. Translation gives CASRRTSGESYEQYF.

The chain joins TRBV20-1 to TRBJ1-1, with a weak D call TRBD1 (5 bases). This CDR3 has 14 amino acids. V lost 3 bases and J lost 1, with 12 bases in between. Per the germline V gene, CDR1 is DFQATT and CDR2 is SNEGSKA (reference sequence). Here the CDR3 reads CSASGPGWNTEAFF. The CDR3 DNA is TGCAGTGCTAGTGGTCCAGGGTGGAACACTGAAGCTTTCTTT.

CDR3 nucleotide sequence: TGCGCCAGCAGCTTGGCCGCTCAGAACACTGAAGCTTTCTTT. This codes for CASSLAAQNTEAFF. The V gene is TRBV5-1, the J gene TRBJ1-1; no definite D call. Trimming shortened V by 0 bases and J by 1 base, and 7 bases separated the two germline ends. From germline, CDR1 is SGHRS and CDR2 YFSETQ. This CDR3 comprises 14 residues.

The chain couples TRBV29-1 to TRBJ2-7; D may match TRBD1 or TRBD2 (6 bases each). The CDR3 has 13 amino acids. From germline, CDR1 is SQVTM and CDR2 ANQGSEA. The V end lost 7 bases, the J end lost 0 bases, and 13 bases lay between the germline ends. The CDR3 here is CSGKGGSSYEQYF. The CDR3 DNA reads TGCAGCGGAAAGGGGGGAAGCTCCTACGAGCAGTACTTC.

This sequence joins TRBV7-2 and TRBJ2-2; 8 bases are a match to TRBD2. With V trimmed by 7 bases and J by 7 bases, 14 bases remained unmatched. The CDR3 consists of 16 residues. CDR1 is SGHTA and CDR2 is FQGNSA in the germline V gene. DNA of the CDR3: TGTGCCAGCACTATACGGGGGGGCGCTACGATCGGGGAGCTGTTTTTT. Translated: CASTIRGGATIGELFF.

This clonotype was seen a handful of times. The chain uses TRBV5-1 and TRBJ2-2; tentative D call: TRBD1 (5 bases). Trimming stripped 1 base from V and 4 bases from J, with 11 bases between. From germline, CDR1 is SGHRS and CDR2 YFSETQ. This CDR3 is built from 15 residues. In DNA, the CDR3 is TGCGCCAGCAGCTTGCAGGGAAGAAGCACCGGGGAGCTGTTTTTT. Translated: CASSLQGRSTGELFF.

On this clonotype: One end of the junction is discordant with germline, which a read error may explain. This chain uses TRBV12-3 or TRBV12-4 with TRBJ2-1, with a tentative D call TRBD1 (5 bases). This CDR3 has 14 residues. CDR3 coding DNA: TGTGCCAGCAGACCTCAGGGAATCTACAGTGAGCAGTTCTTC. Amino acids: CASRPQGIYSEQFF.

This clonotype was recorded a few times. This chain links TRBV28 with TRBJ2-7; the D is unclear. Trimming stripped 2 bases from V and 4 bases from J, with 12 bases between. The CDR3 is made up of 14 amino acids. Germline V gives CDR1 MDHEN, CDR2 SYDVKM. The CDR3 sequence is CASSLKWATYEQYF. CDR3 DNA: TGTGCCAGCAGTTTAAAATGGGCGACTTACGAGCAGTACTTC.

This clonotype was found a few times. V gene TRBV5-4 combines with J gene TRBJ2-1; 10 nucleotides match TRBD2. The CDR3 spans 13 residues. Looked up from germline, CDR1 is SGHNT and CDR2 is YYREEE (reference sequence). The J segment lost 10 bases and the V segment lost 2 bases, leaving 3 bases of the junction unmatched. The CDR3 reads CASSFSSGREQFF. Here the CDR3 DNA reads TGTGCCAGCAGCTTCTCTAGCGGGAGAGAGCAGTTCTTC.

This clonotype was found a few times. V and J are TRBV20-1 and TRBJ2-5; possibly TRBD2 for D (6 bases). Trimming shortened V by 5 bases and J by 3 bases, and 19 bases separated the two germline ends. This CDR3 contains 15 residues. The germline gives CDR1 DFQATT, CDR2 SNEGSKA (reference sequence). CDR3 protein: CSASSDRGREETQYF. CDR3 coding DNA: TGCAGTGCTTCCTCCGATCGGGGGAGAGAAGAGACCCAGTACTTC.

This chain joins TRBV19 and TRBJ2-2; no firm D call. V was shortened by 5 bases and J by 3 bases, with 10 bases between the two germline ends. Germline-derived CDR1 and CDR2 are LNHDA and SQIVND (reference sequence). The CDR3 has 14 residues. The CDR3, as DNA: TGTGCCAGTAGTCTCCGGACCCACACCGGGGAGCTGTTTTTT. Its translation is CASSLRTHTGELFF. Using reference TRBV19 and TRBJ2-2 for the parts outside the CDR3, the full variable domain is DGGITQSPKYLFRKEGQNVTLSCEQNLNHDAMYWYRQDPGQGLRLIYYSQIVNDFQKGDIAEGYSVSREKKESFPLTVTSAQKNPTAFYLCASSLRTHTGELFFGEGSRLTVL.

J is TRBJ1-5 and V is TRBV3-1; D ambiguous. The CDR3 runs to 14 residues. Germline assignment: CDR1 LGHDT and CDR2 YNNKEL (reference sequence). The V and J ends lost 6 bases and 0 bases respectively, with 9 bases between them. The CDR3 loop reads CASRDSDSNQPQHF. The CDR3 coding sequence is TGTGCCAGCAGAGACTCAGATAGCAATCAGCCCCAGCATTTT.

As DNA, the CDR3 is TGCAGTGCTAGAGATCGGGGCGGGAGCCGTCGTGAGCAGTACTTC. It yields the protein CSARDRGGSRREQYF. The chain links TRBV20-1 to TRBJ2-7, with 7 bases fitting TRBD2. Germline V gene data show CDR1 as DFQATT and CDR2 as SNEGSKA (reference sequence). The V gene end was trimmed by 0 bases and the J gene end by 7 bases; junction bases not matched to a gene: 12. The CDR3 runs to 15 residues.

The CDR3 sequence is CSVAGQTNTEAFF. CDR3 bases: TGCAGCGTAGCGGGACAGACGAACACTGAAGCTTTCTTT. J is TRBJ1-1 and V is TRBV29-1, with 7 bases lining up with TRBD1. The germline gives CDR1 SQVTM, CDR2 ANQGSEA. V trimming: 6 bases; J trimming: 1 base; junction bases outside the gene matches: 5. This CDR3 has 13 residues.

The CDR3 here is CASTVWLSTDTQYF. In DNA form, the CDR3 reads TGTGCCAGCACCGTCTGGCTTAGCACAGATACGCAGTATTTT. The chain has TRBV7-2 and TRBJ2-3; D is unresolved. The V gene lost 7 bases and the J gene lost 0 bases, with 11 bases spanning the gap. Per germline, CDR1 SGHTA and CDR2 FQGNSA. The CDR3 is made up of 14 amino acids.

This clonotype was found a few times. The rearrangement links TRBV7-8 to TRBJ1-1; possibly TRBD1 for D (6 bases). CDR3 length: 16 amino acids. CDR1 SGHVS and CDR2 FQNEAQ come from the germline V gene. V lost 5 bases and J lost 1, with 17 bases in between. CDR3 protein: CASSLLGAGSNTEAFF. In DNA form, the CDR3 reads TGTGCCAGCAGCCTTCTGGGGGCAGGGTCGAACACTGAAGCTTTCTTT.

This clonotype was found a few times. The chain has TRBV20-1 and TRBJ2-2; D perhaps matches TRBD1 (6 bases). V was shortened by 6 bases and J by 3 bases, with 17 bases between the two germline ends. The CDR3 is made up of 15 amino acids. Germline V CDR1 and CDR2: DFQATT, SNEGSKA (reference sequence). Here the CDR3 reads CSASTGTSDTGELFF. CDR3 DNA sequence: TGCAGTGCCTCTACCGGGACATCCGACACCGGGGAGCTGTTTTTT.

The rearrangement uses TRBV20-1 and TRBJ2-1, with a weak D call TRBD2 (6 bases). The CDR3 length is 17 residues. V lost 5 bases and J 0 bases, leaving 20 bases between the germline ends. The germline V gene has CDR1 DFQATT and CDR2 SNEGSKA (reference sequence). CDR3 DNA sequence: TGCAGTGCTTACTTCCAGCTAGCGCTTATCTCCTACAATGAGCAGTTCTTC. This translates into CSAYFQLALISYNEQFF.

This clonotype was seen a handful of times. The rearrangement links TRBV12-3 or TRBV12-4 to TRBJ1-5; 8 bases align to TRBD1. V trimming: 5 bases; J trimming: 4 bases; junction bases outside the gene matches: 4. The CDR3 length is 14 residues. The CDR3 bases are TGTGCCAGCAGTCCGGACAGGGCTAATCAGCCCCAGCATTTT. Translated, it gives CASSPDRANQPQHF.

This sequence joins TRBV5-1 and TRBJ2-3; D not resolved. The CDR3 extends over 18 amino acids. The germline CDR1 and CDR2 sequences are SGHRS and YFSETQ. Trimming took 0 bases from V and 0 from J, leaving 17 bases between them. In nucleotides, the CDR3 is TGCGCCAGCAGCTTGGTTGGTCGGGCAGATCTCAGCACAGATACGCAGTATTTT. This gives the protein CASSLVGRADLSTDTQYF.

The chain employs TRBV2 and TRBJ2-3; 14 bases match TRBD2. The V gene end was trimmed by 5 bases and the J gene end by 1 base; junction bases not matched to a gene: 8. This CDR3 is 18 amino acids long. Germline V gene data show CDR1 as SNHLY and CDR2 as FYNNEI. The DNA of the CDR3 is TGTGCCAGCAGTCCAGGGACTAGCGGGAGTGGCGGCACAGATACGCAGTATTTT. Translation gives CASSPGTSGSGGTDTQYF.

The chain combines TRBV11-2 with TRBJ1-2; D unresolved. The V gene's germline CDR1 is SGHAT and CDR2 FQNNGV. V was shortened by 0 bases and J by 8 bases, with 13 bases between the two germline ends. This CDR3 contains 14 residues. The CDR3 is CASSLDGGFIGYTF. The CDR3, as DNA: TGTGCCAGCAGCTTAGATGGTGGCTTTATAGGCTACACCTTC.

This clonotype was seen more than once but under ten times. One end of the junction does not line up with germline, which may come from a read error. The gene calls are TRBV6-1 and TRBJ2-2; D could derive from TRBD1 or TRBD2 (5 bases each). From germline, CDR1 is MNHNS and CDR2 SASEGT. The CDR3 is 14 residues long. The CDR3 DNA is TGTGCCGGCAGGTCGGGGCCGAACACCGGGGAGCTGTTTTTT. Its translation is CAGRSGPNTGELFF.

The chain recombines TRBV6-6 with TRBJ2-7; D is uncertain. CDR3 length equals 13 residues. V lost 7 bases, J lost 2 bases, and 12 bases lay in between. Germline CDR1 MNHNY, CDR2 SVGAGI (reference sequence). CDR3 sequence reads: CASTLSATYEQYF. The CDR3 coding sequence is TGTGCCAGCACCCTCTCTGCAACCTACGAGCAGTACTTC.

This clonotype was recorded at least ten times. The chain recombines TRBV27 with TRBJ2-1, with TRBD1 matching over 7 bases. The trim removed 6 bases at V and 7 bases at J, leaving 18 bases unmatched. The CDR3 has 17 amino acids. Germline values: CDR1 MNHEY, CDR2 SMNVEV (reference sequence). The CDR3 spells CASRAIGTAPRLNEQFF. The CDR3 DNA follows: TGTGCCAGCAGAGCCATAGGGACAGCACCGAGACTAAATGAGCAGTTCTTC.

This chain links TRBV4-3 with TRBJ2-2; TRBD2 matches at 9 bases. The CDR3 is 16 residues long. After removal of 1 base from V and 2 bases from J, the junction contained 2 bases not matched to a gene. Germline CDR1 LGHNA, CDR2 YSLEER. The CDR3 spells CASSQGGRANTGELFF. The CDR3 bases are TGCGCCAGCAGCCAAGGCGGGAGGGCCAACACCGGGGAGCTGTTTTTT.